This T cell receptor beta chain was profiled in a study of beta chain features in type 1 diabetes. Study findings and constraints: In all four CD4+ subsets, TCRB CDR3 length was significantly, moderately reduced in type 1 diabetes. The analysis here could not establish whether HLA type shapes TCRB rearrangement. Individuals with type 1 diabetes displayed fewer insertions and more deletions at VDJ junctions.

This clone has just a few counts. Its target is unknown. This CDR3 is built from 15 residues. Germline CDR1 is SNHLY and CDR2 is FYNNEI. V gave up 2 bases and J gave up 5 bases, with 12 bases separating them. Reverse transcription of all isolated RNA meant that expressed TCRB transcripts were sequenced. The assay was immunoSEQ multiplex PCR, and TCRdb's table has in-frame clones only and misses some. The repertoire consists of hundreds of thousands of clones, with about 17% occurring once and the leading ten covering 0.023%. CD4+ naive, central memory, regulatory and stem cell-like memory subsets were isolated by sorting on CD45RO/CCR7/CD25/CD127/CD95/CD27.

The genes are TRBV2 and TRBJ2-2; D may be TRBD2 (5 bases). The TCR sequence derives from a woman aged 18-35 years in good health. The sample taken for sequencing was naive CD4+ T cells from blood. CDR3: CASSEWRRATGELFF. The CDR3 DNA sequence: TGTGCCAGCAGTGAATGGAGGCGAGCGACCGGGGAGCTGTTTTTT.